The next 23 T cell receptor beta chains were all read from a single sample in a study of T cells in women clearing cervical HPV infection. Only in-frame clones appear in the TCRdb table, and some are missing; sequencing was by immunoSEQ multiplex PCR. The ten most abundant clones cover roughly 4% of a sample with more than 30,000 clones. Sequenced sample: blood buffy coat. The receptors were sampled from a woman aged 18-69 years with a cervical HPV16 infection that either progressed to CIN3+ or cleared (not recorded which).

Comment on this clone: The CDR3 end lies 3 residues beyond the end of the read and is filled in from the germline J gene. This chain connects TRBV12-3 or TRBV12-4 to TRBJ1-1; D remains unclear. CDR3 size: 13 residues. The covered CDR3 bases are TGTGCCAGCAGTTACGAGTCGGGGAGAGAA. It yields the protein CASSYESGRE. The whole CDR3 sequence is CASSYESGREAFF.

As regards this clone: The missing CDR3 end, 3 residues past where the read stops, is filled in from the germline J gene. V usage is TRBV30 and J usage is TRBJ2-3, with a weak D call TRBD1 (5 bases). The V end lost 8 bases, the J end lost 7 bases, and 16 bases lay between the germline ends. The CDR3 is 12 residues long. Germline CDR1 is GTSNPN and CDR2 is SVGIG (reference sequence). The DNA read from the CDR3 is TGTGCCGGAAGGGGCCCGGCCTATACG. As protein: CAGRGPAYT. The complete CDR3 protein is CAGRGPAYTQYF.

As to this clone: The sequence runs out 3 residues before the end of the CDR3; the remainder is reconstructed from the germline J gene. The chain links TRBV30 to TRBJ2-3, with D uncertain. Germline lookup yields CDR1 GTSNPN and CDR2 SVGIG (reference sequence). V was cut by 3 bases and J by 6 bases, with 13 bases left in between. This CDR3 has 13 residues. The DNA read from the CDR3 is TGTGCCTGGAGCGTCGGGTCGTCGGATACG. Translating it yields CAWSVGSSDT. The entire CDR3 reads CAWSVGSSDTQYF.

A note on this clone: The read halts 3 residues ahead of the CDR3 end, with the missing end drawn from the germline J gene. The V and J genes are TRBV11-2 and TRBJ1-1; D is unclear. The CDR3 has 14 amino acids. Germline-derived CDR1 and CDR2 are SGHAT and FQNNGV. Trimming pared 8 bases from V and 2 bases from J, leaving 15 bases between. The CDR3 DNA, read in part, is TGTGCCAGCTCCCCAAGTCTAGAAAACACTGAA. This codes for CASSPSLENTE. In full, the CDR3 reads CASSPSLENTEAFF.

Points on this clone: The read ends 3 residues early relative to the CDR3; the germline J gene fills the gap. The chain employs TRBV20-1 and TRBJ1-5; D might be TRBD1 (5 bases). The CDR3 spans 12 residues. CDR1 is DFQATT and CDR2 is SNEGSKA in the germline V gene (reference sequence). V dropped 3 bases and J dropped 6 bases, with 9 bases sitting between them. The covered CDR3 bases are TGCAGTGCTAGTTTCGGGGGTCAGCCC. Its protein is CSASFGGQP. In full, the CDR3 reads CSASFGGQPQHF.

A remark on this clone: The CDR3 is cut off 3 residues early in the read; its end comes from the germline J gene. The genes are TRBV7-3 and TRBJ2-7, with 8 nucleotides matching TRBD2. This CDR3 has 14 residues. With V trimmed by 5 bases and J by 2 bases, 5 bases remained unmatched. Germline CDR1 reads SGHTA; CDR2 reads FQGTGA. Here the CDR3 reads CASSISGGAYEQYF. The DNA read from the CDR3 is TGTGCCAGCAGCATAAGCGGGGGTGCCTACGAG.

Points on this clone: The read ends 3 residues early relative to the CDR3; the germline J gene fills the gap. V is TRBV7-2 and J is TRBJ2-3, with 8 nucleotides matching TRBD1. V lost 5 bases to trimming and J lost 3 bases; unmatched junction nucleotides: 4. The V gene's germline CDR1 is SGHTA and CDR2 FQGNSA. The CDR3 extends over 14 amino acids. CDR3 DNA, as far as it was read: TGTGCCAGCAGCGCAGGGGGCATTACAGATACG. Encoded protein: CASSAGGITDT. The whole CDR3 is CASSAGGITDTQYF.

On this clone: The read comes to an end 3 residues before the CDR3 does, leaving the germline J gene to fill in the end. V and J are TRBV29-1 and TRBJ2-3; 7 bases agree with TRBD1. CDR3 length: 13 residues. Germline V lookup: CDR1 SQVTM, CDR2 ANQGSEA. V lost 7 bases, J lost 0 bases, and 4 bases stayed unmatched. The sequenced part of the CDR3 DNA is TGCAGCGCCCGGACAGGAAGCACAGATACG. Protein product: CSARTGSTDT. The CDR3 in its entirety is CSARTGSTDTQYF.

On this clone itself: The sequenced fragment ends 3 residues before the CDR3 boundary, so the rest is inferred from the germline J gene. The chain has TRBV7-9 and TRBJ1-2, with no clear D. The CDR3 contains 14 residues. Per germline, CDR1 SEHNR and CDR2 FQNEAQ (reference sequence). The CDR3 protein is CASTPRGGPYDYTF. The DNA read from the CDR3 is TGTGCCAGCACCCCCCGGGGAGGCCCCTACGAC.

In regard to this clone: Mismatch with germline at one junction end may stem from a read error. The read stops 3 residues short of the end of the CDR3; the missing end is completed from the germline J gene. The chain uses TRBV6-2 or TRBV6-3 and TRBJ2-3; the match to TRBD2 covers 10 bases. From germline, CDR1 is MNHEY and CDR2 SVGEGT. The CDR3 is made up of 15 amino acids. The CDR3: CASSSSGGSTGTQYF. The CDR3 bases that were read are TGTGCCAGCAGTTCTAGCGGGGGCTCGACAGGTACG.

In the case of this clone: The read halts 3 residues ahead of the CDR3 end, with the missing end drawn from the germline J gene. Other DNA sequences in the same sample also yield this CDR3. The chain employs TRBV2 and TRBJ1-1; 9 bases are shared with TRBD1. This CDR3 comprises 13 residues. Germline V lookup: CDR1 SNHLY, CDR2 FYNNEI. V lost 10 bases and J lost 3; bases outside the gene matches: 6. The sequenced CDR3 bases are TGTGCCACCCTGCGGGACAGGGACACTGAA. Translation: CATLRDRDTE. The entire CDR3 reads CATLRDRDTEAFF.

With regard to this clone: The read comes to an end 3 residues before the CDR3 does, leaving the germline J gene to fill in the end. The J gene is TRBJ2-7, the V gene TRBV19, with 8 nucleotides matching TRBD2. The CDR3 extends over 15 amino acids. CDR1 is LNHDA and CDR2 is SQIVND in the germline V gene (reference sequence). V dropped 5 bases and J dropped 0; count of bases not matched to a gene: 6. The part of the CDR3 DNA that was read is TGTGCCAGTAGTGCTTACGGGGGGGCCTCCTACGAG. Translation: CASSAYGGASYE. The whole CDR3 protein reads CASSAYGGASYEQYF.

In regard to this clone: The sequenced fragment ends 3 residues before the CDR3 boundary, so the rest is inferred from the germline J gene. The chain recombines TRBV7-9 with TRBJ2-4, with a weak D call TRBD1 (5 bases). CDR3 size: 13 residues. Germline V gives CDR1 SEHNR, CDR2 FQNEAQ (reference sequence). Partial CDR3 DNA: TGTGCCAGCAGCTTAGGGGGCCTCTATGGT. This encodes CASSLGGLYG. The whole CDR3 is CASSLGGLYGQYF.

As regards this clone: The CDR3 end is not reached by the read, which stops 3 residues before it; the germline J gene fills it in. V is TRBV7-6 and J is TRBJ2-7, with 7 bases identical to TRBD1. CDR1 and CDR2 from the germline V gene are SGHVS and FNYEAQ. The CDR3 sequence is 14 residues long. V was pared by 5 bases and J by 5 bases, with 9 bases of the junction left unmatched. CDR3 protein: CASSNEQGSDEQYF. The sequenced part of the CDR3 DNA is TGTGCCAGCAGCAACGAACAGGGGAGCGACGAG.

Remarks on this clone: The DNA ends 3 residues before the CDR3 does, and the rest of the CDR3 is filled in from the germline J gene. The rearrangement links TRBV10-3 to TRBJ1-4; no clear D. The V gene lost 6 bases and the J gene lost 0 bases, with 2 bases spanning the gap. CDR3 length equals 12 residues. Germline loops: CDR1 ENHRY, CDR2 SYGVKD. The CDR3 is CAISSTNEKLFF. The covered CDR3 bases are TGTGCCATCAGCTCAACTAATGAAAAA.

With regard to this clone: With the read ending 3 residues before the CDR3 end, the germline J gene is used to fill in that end. The chain carries TRBV12-3 or TRBV12-4 and TRBJ2-3; TRBD1 matches 9 bases. The CDR3 sequence is 15 residues long. The ends lost 3 bases at V and 3 bases at J; junction bases unmatched: 4. The CDR3 bases that were read are TGTGCCAGCAGTTTTGGGACAGGGAGGACAGATACG. Residues: CASSFGTGRTDT. In full, the CDR3 reads CASSFGTGRTDTQYF.

About this clone: The CDR3 end is not reached by the read, which stops 3 residues before it; the germline J gene fills it in. The V gene is TRBV6-4, the J gene TRBJ2-7, with 11 bases lining up with TRBD2. Per germline, CDR1 MRHNA and CDR2 SNTAGT. The length of the CDR3 is 15 residues. V lost 3 bases to trimming and J lost 5 bases; unmatched junction nucleotides: 6. CDR3 bases read: TGTGCCAGCAGTGATTCAACTAGCGGGAGCCACGAG. Protein sequence: CASSDSTSGSHE. The entire CDR3 is CASSDSTSGSHEQYF.

Points on this clone: Germline is not matched at one junction end, which may reflect a read error. The missing CDR3 end, 3 residues past where the read stops, is filled in from the germline J gene. The chain carries TRBV4-2 and TRBJ1-6, with D unclear. Germline CDR1 LGHNA, CDR2 YNFKEQ. The CDR3 is 13 residues long. The CDR3 region is CASSQERWQALHF. CDR3 bases read: TGCGCCAGCAGCCAAGAACGATGGCAGGCC.

About this clone itself: Read sequence stops 3 residues before the CDR3 end, and the germline J gene provides the missing end. This chain uses TRBV9 with TRBJ2-3; D possibly corresponds to TRBD2 (6 bases). The germline gives CDR1 SGDLS, CDR2 YYNGEE. The CDR3 has 15 amino acids. V lost 1 base and J lost 5, with 14 bases in between. The CDR3 bases that were read are TGTGCCAGCAGCGTATATACTAGCCCTTTAGATACG. Its protein is CASSVYTSPLDT. The whole CDR3 sequence reads CASSVYTSPLDTQYF.

Comment on this clone: The sequenced fragment ends 3 residues before the CDR3 boundary, so the rest is inferred from the germline J gene. J is TRBJ2-5 and V is TRBV11-3; TRBD1 or TRBD2 may be the D gene (5 bases each). The V and J ends lost 2 bases and 4 bases respectively, with 14 bases between them. Germline V gives CDR1 SGHNT, CDR2 YENEEA. CDR3 size: 15 residues. The CDR3 bases that were read are TGTGCCAGCAGCTTACGAGGGGCTGAGGGAGAGACC. Protein product: CASSLRGAEGET. The entire CDR3 protein reads CASSLRGAEGETQYF. Together with reference TRBV11-3 and TRBJ2-5, the CDR3 gives the full variable domain: EAGVVQSPRYKIIEKKQPVAFWCNPISGHNTLYWYLQNLGQGPELLIRYENEEAVDDSQLPKDRFSAERLKGVDSTLKIQPAELGDSAVYLCASSLRGAEGETQYFGPGTRLLVL.

The CDR3 DNA, read in part, is TGTGCCAGCAGCCAAGAACCTGGCAGGGGGCGCGGGGACACTGAA. Amino acids: CASSQEPGRGRGDTE. The full CDR3 sequence reads CASSQEPGRGRGDTEAFF. The chain links TRBV4-2 to TRBJ1-1, with 8 bases aligning to TRBD1. The DNA ends 3 residues before the CDR3 does, and the rest of the CDR3 is filled in from the germline J gene. Looked up from germline, CDR1 is LGHNA and CDR2 is YNFKEQ. Germline trimming cut 0 bases from V and 3 bases from J; bases unmatched to any gene: 12. The CDR3 runs to 18 residues.

As for this clone: The read terminates 3 residues before the CDR3 end, so the remaining end is supplied by the germline J gene. V and J are TRBV29-1 and TRBJ1-2; unclear D gene. This CDR3 spans 12 amino acids. CDR1 is SQVTM, CDR2 ANQGSEA, per germline. Trimming stripped 7 bases from V and 2 bases from J, with 11 bases between. The covered CDR3 bases are TGCAGCGCTGGGTCCAGGAACTATGGC. It codes for CSAGSRNYG. From start to end, the CDR3 is CSAGSRNYGYTF.

Concerning this clone: With the read ending 3 residues before the CDR3 end, the germline J gene is used to fill in that end. The chain carries TRBV11-1 and TRBJ2-7; 7 nucleotides match TRBD1. CDR1 is SGHAT and CDR2 is FQDESV in the germline V gene (reference sequence). With 1 base clipped from V and 5 bases from J, the junction kept 5 bases outside the gene matches. This CDR3 comprises 14 residues. The CDR3 protein is CASSLDRGVDEQYF. The sequenced CDR3 bases are TGTGCCAGCAGCTTAGACAGGGGCGTCGACGAG.